The clone carrying this TCR beta chain occurred many times. Its specificity is unknown. The cDNA was generated through 5'RACE incorporating 10-nucleotide random UMIs. Each CDR3 protein is one row after TCRdb ran MiXCR on the 5' RACE reads. The sample records 90,000 to 150,000 distinct CDR3 sequences, roughly 3.2% being singletons. This record comes from a study of neurological immune-mediated disorders. Study information: There were around 35 multiple sclerosis patients; about 30 were relapsing-remitting and 3 were secondary progressive. General study results and limits: The greatest degree of TCR clonal expansion was observed in HTLV-1-associated myelopathy, with the lowest in multiple sclerosis, below that of healthy controls. The repertoires of 18 of 34 multiple sclerosis patients were placed by phylogenetic grouping in a single related-CDR3 cluster, which may be a signature.

V shed 3 bases and J 4 bases; nucleotides not matched to a gene: 4. The CDR3 loop spans 14 amino acids. CDR1 is SGHTA and CDR2 is FQGNSA in the germline V gene. Material for sequencing was PBMCs. This clonotype was obtained from a woman in her 30s with multiple sclerosis. The J gene is TRBJ1-2, the V gene TRBV7-2; TRBD1 agrees at 8 bases. The CDR3 coding sequence is TGTGCCAGCAGCTTTGTGGGACAGGTCTATGGCTACACCTTC. Translated, it gives CASSFVGQVYGYTF.